This passage covers 15 T cell receptor beta chains from one sample sequenced in a study of shared clonotypes between healthy human individuals. The data were produced by immunoSEQ multiplex PCR, yet TCRdb's version contains in-frame clones alone and is incomplete. The sample has about 960,000 clones, 70% to 85% seen once. Sample: memory CD4+ T cells sorted from blood. Noted subset: CD45RA-negative fraction. These receptors all come from a young man in good health.

Details on this clone: Other DNA variants within this sample encode the same CDR3. The J gene is TRBJ1-5, the V gene TRBV19; TRBD1 matches 7 bases. CDR1 and CDR2 (germline): LNHDA, SQIVND (reference sequence). Trimming removed 4 bases from V and 0 bases from J; junction bases left unmatched: 3. The CDR3 runs 15 residues. As DNA, the CDR3 is TGTGCCAGTAGTACCACAGGGGTTAGCAATCAGCCCCAGCATTTT. This codes for CASSTTGVSNQPQHF.

The rearrangement uses TRBV18 and TRBJ1-3, with unresolved D. V was clipped by 4 bases and J by 0 bases, with 13 bases between them. This CDR3 contains 16 residues. Germline V CDR1 and CDR2: KGHSH, LQKENI. The CDR3 is CASSHNSPDSGNTIYF. Written as DNA, the CDR3 is TGTGCCAGCTCACATAATTCACCCGACTCTGGAAACACCATATATTTT.

The chain uses TRBV2 and TRBJ1-6; 8 bases are a match to TRBD1. CDR3 length: 15 amino acids. CDR1 is SNHLY, CDR2 FYNNEI, per germline. The trim removed 6 bases at V and 13 bases at J, leaving 14 bases unmatched. The DNA for the CDR3 is TGTGCCAGCAGGGGGTTAGGGACAGGTGCTCAGCCCCTCCACTTT. It codes for CASRGLGTGAQPLHF.

This rearrangement joins TRBV5-6 to TRBJ2-1, with D maybe TRBD1 (5 bases). The V end was cut by 2 bases, the J end by 7 bases, with 16 bases between. CDR3 length equals 15 residues. The germline V gene has CDR1 SGHDT and CDR2 YYEEEE. CDR3 protein: CASSLLGPTTNEQFF. The CDR3 DNA is TGTGCCAGCAGCTTATTGGGGCCCACCACTAATGAGCAGTTCTTC.

The chain uses TRBV5-4 and TRBJ1-2; TRBD1 aligns across 7 bases. The V gene's germline CDR1 is SGHNT and CDR2 YYREEE (reference sequence). The CDR3 is made up of 14 amino acids. Unmatched junction bases numbered 1, after V lost 0 bases and J lost 2 bases. For the CDR3, the DNA is TGTGCCAGCAGCTTGGAGGGACAGAACTATGGCTACACCTTC. Its translation: CASSLEGQNYGYTF.

The rearrangement links TRBV9 to TRBJ2-7; D uncertain. CDR3 length equals 15 residues. The germline V and J ends were trimmed by 4 bases and 3 bases, with 17 bases remaining between them. Germline CDR1 and CDR2: SGDLS and YYNGEE. CDR3 coding DNA: TGTGCCAGCAGCCTCGGATTTACCGGCATCTACGAGCAGTACTTC. Translation gives CASSLGFTGIYEQYF.

The V gene is TRBV5-1, the J gene TRBJ2-2; D gene unclear. This CDR3 region has 16 residues. The germline V gene has CDR1 SGHRS and CDR2 YFSETQ. Trimming took 5 bases from V and 2 from J, leaving 16 bases between them. The CDR3: CASRTGHELNTGELFF. CDR3 DNA: TGCGCCAGCAGAACTGGGCATGAACTCAACACCGGGGAGCTGTTTTTT.

This clone was recorded only once. The V gene is TRBV7-9, the J gene TRBJ2-3; D perhaps matches TRBD1 (5 bases). The germline V and J ends were trimmed by 5 bases and 1 base, with 13 bases remaining between them. The CDR3 consists of 15 residues. Germline values: CDR1 SEHNR, CDR2 FQNEAQ (reference sequence). DNA for the CDR3: TGTGCCAGCAGCCTAGACGACAGCCGCACAGATACGCAGTATTTT. Translation gives CASSLDDSRTDTQYF.

About this clone: Other DNA sequences of this sample code for an identical CDR3. The chain carries TRBV19 and TRBJ1-5; TRBD1 matches 7 bases. Germline CDR1 LNHDA, CDR2 SQIVND (reference sequence). V lost 9 bases to trimming and J lost 3 bases; unmatched junction nucleotides: 5. This CDR3 comprises 13 residues. In DNA form, the CDR3 reads TGTGCCAGCTCAGACAGGGTCAATCAGCCCCAGCATTTT. It is translated as CASSDRVNQPQHF.

This clone was found once. The gene calls are TRBV12-5 and TRBJ2-2, with no clear D. The CDR3 contains 11 residues. Germline V gives CDR1 LGHNT, CDR2 FRNRAP. V gave up 3 bases and J gave up 8 bases, with 4 bases separating them. The CDR3 loop reads CASGLWGELFF. Written as DNA, the CDR3 is TGTGCTAGTGGTTTATGGGGGGAGCTGTTTTTT.

V and J are TRBV18 and TRBJ2-2; D is unclear. The CDR3 length is 13 residues. The V gene lost 3 bases and the J gene lost 8 bases, with 10 bases spanning the gap. Germline CDR1 is KGHSH and CDR2 is LQKENI. The CDR3 region is CASSPIESGELFF. The CDR3 coding sequence is TGTGCCAGCTCACCGATAGAAAGTGGGGAGCTGTTTTTT.

The V call is TRBV4-1, the J call TRBJ1-6; D gene ambiguous. The CDR3 length is 16 residues. CDR1 is MGHRA, CDR2 YSYEKL, per germline. V shed 5 bases and J shed 0 bases, with 11 bases lying between them. The CDR3 reads CASSDDVSSYNSPLHF. CDR3 bases: TGCGCCAGCAGCGATGACGTGAGCTCCTATAATTCACCCCTCCACTTT.

The chain uses TRBV10-3 and TRBJ1-2; maybe TRBD1 (5 bases). The CDR3 is 14 amino acids. Germline-derived CDR1 and CDR2 are ENHRY and SYGVKD. The germline V and J ends were trimmed by 4 bases and 10 bases, with 19 bases remaining between them. The CDR3 spells CAISGGSGLGVYTF. CDR3 bases: TGTGCCATCAGTGGCGGCTCAGGGTTAGGTGTCTACACCTTC.

The chain couples TRBV30 to TRBJ2-7; a weak D match, TRBD1 (6 bases). The CDR3 loop spans 15 amino acids. CDR1 is GTSNPN and CDR2 is SVGIG in the germline V gene (reference sequence). V was pared by 0 bases and J by 6 bases, with 18 bases between. The CDR3 here is CAWSVALWGPAEQYF. In DNA, the CDR3 is TGTGCCTGGAGTGTAGCTCTCTGGGGGCCAGCCGAGCAGTACTTC.

This clone appeared once. This rearrangement joins TRBV6-6 to TRBJ1-5; D might be TRBD1 (6 bases). Between the trimmed V and J ends, which lost 6 bases and 6 bases, there was a span of 15 bases. There are 14 residues in the CDR3. Germline CDR1 and CDR2: MNHNY and SVGAGI (reference sequence). The CDR3 region is CASSTTTGSQPQHF. CDR3 nucleotides: TGTGCCAGCAGCACCACGACAGGTTCTCAGCCCCAGCATTTT.